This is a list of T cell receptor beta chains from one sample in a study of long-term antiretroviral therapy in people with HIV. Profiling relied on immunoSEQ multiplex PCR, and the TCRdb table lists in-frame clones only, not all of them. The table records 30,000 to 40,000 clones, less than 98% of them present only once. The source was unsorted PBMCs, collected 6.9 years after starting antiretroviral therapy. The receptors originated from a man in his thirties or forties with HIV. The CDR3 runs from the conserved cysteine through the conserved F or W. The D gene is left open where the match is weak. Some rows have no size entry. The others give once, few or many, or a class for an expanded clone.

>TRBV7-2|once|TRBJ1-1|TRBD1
CASSPRSGTGLGTEAFF
TGTGCCAGCAGCCCGCGTAGTGGGACAGGACTCGGGACTGAAGCTTTCTTT
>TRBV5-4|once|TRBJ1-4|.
CASSIRDSHSGEKLFF
TGTGCCAGCAGCATCCGGGACTCCCACTCTGGTGAAAAACTGTTTTTT
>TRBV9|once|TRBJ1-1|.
CASSVGDMNTEAFF
TGTGCCAGCAGCGTAGGAGATATGAACACTGAAGCTTTCTTT
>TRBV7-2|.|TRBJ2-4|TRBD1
CASSFRGLLAKNIQYF
TGTGCCAGCAGCTTTAGGGGGCTGCTAGCCAAAAACATTCAGTACTTC
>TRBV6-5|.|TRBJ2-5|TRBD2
CASSRWAGEETQYF
TGTGCCAGCAGCCGCTGGGCGGGAGAAGAGACCCAGTACTTC
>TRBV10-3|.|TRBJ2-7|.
CAISETTSSYEQYF
TGTGCCATCAGTGAGACAACTAGCTCCTACGAGCAGTACTTC
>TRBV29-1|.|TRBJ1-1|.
CSVRGRLNTEAFF
TGCAGCGTTCGGGGCAGATTGAACACTGAAGCTTTCTTT
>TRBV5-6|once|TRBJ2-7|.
CASSLSGITPSYEQYF
TGTGCCAGCAGCTTGTCTGGCATTACCCCCTCCTACGAGCAGTACTTC
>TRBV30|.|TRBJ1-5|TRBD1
CAWSGDREPYSNQPQHF
TGTGCCTGGAGTGGGGACAGGGAGCCTTATAGCAATCAGCCCCAGCATTTT
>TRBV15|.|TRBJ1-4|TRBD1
CATSMDRLATNEKLFF
TGTGCCACCAGCATGGACAGGCTTGCAACTAATGAAAAACTGTTTTTT
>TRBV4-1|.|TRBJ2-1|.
CASSPSPFNEQFF
TGCGCCAGCAGCCCTAGTCCTTTCAATGAGCAGTTCTTC
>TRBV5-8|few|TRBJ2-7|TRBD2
CASSQPGLAIHEQYF
TGTGCCAGCAGCCAACCGGGACTAGCGATACACGAGCAGTACTTC
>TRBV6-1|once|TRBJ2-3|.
CASRGAGGVTDTQYF
TGTGCCAGCCGAGGGGCCGGGGGCGTAACAGATACGCAGTATTTT
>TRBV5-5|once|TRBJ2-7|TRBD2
CASSSVSGGSYEQYF
TGTGCCAGCAGCTCGGTCTCGGGAGGGTCCTACGAGCAGTACTTC
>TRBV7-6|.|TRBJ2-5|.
CASSFRTPKETQYF
TGTGCCAGCAGCTTCAGGACCCCAAAAGAGACCCAGTACTTC
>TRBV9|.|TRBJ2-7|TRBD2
CASSVGLAGVYEQYF
TGTGCCAGCAGCGTAGGACTAGCGGGAGTCTACGAGCAGTACTTC
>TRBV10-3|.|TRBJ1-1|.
CAIRTGMGDAFF
TGTGCCATCAGAACAGGGATGGGGGACGCTTTCTTT
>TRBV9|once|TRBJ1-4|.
CASSVDGSRANEKLFF
TGTGCCAGCAGCGTAGACGGGAGTCGGGCTAATGAAAAACTGTTTTTT
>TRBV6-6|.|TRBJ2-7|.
CAVMLERVYEQYF
TGTGCCGTGATGCTTGAGAGGGTTTACGAGCAGTACTTC
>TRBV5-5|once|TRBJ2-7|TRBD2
CASSYGLAGNEQYF
TGTGCCAGCAGCTACGGACTAGCGGGGAACGAGCAGTACTTC
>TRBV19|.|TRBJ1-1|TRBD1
CASSPRAGGAPEAFF
TGTGCCAGTAGTCCCCGAGCAGGGGGCGCGCCTGAAGCTTTCTTT
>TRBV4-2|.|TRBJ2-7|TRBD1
CASTPGTGLYEQYF
TGTGCCAGCACCCCCGGGACAGGTCTATACGAGCAGTACTTC
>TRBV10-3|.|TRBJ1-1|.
CAIGENTEAFF
TGTGCCATCGGGGAAAACACTGAAGCTTTCTTT
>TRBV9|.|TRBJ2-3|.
CASSVAHMGFGTDTQYF
TGTGCCAGCAGCGTAGCCCACATGGGATTTGGCACAGATACGCAGTATTTT
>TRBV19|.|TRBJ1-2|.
CASSIPPYYGYTF
TGTGCCAGTAGTATCCCACCTTACTATGGCTACACCTTC
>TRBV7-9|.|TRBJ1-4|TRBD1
CASSLGTGDFEKLFF
TGTGCCAGCAGCTTGGGGACAGGGGATTTTGAAAAACTGTTTTTT
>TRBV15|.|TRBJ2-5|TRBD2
CATSREKREWTETQYF
TGTGCCACCAGCAGAGAAAAGCGGGAGTGGACAGAGACCCAGTACTTC
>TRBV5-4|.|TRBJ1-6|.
CASSLDGPWASLHF
TGTGCCAGCAGCTTGGACGGGCCTTGGGCGTCCCTCCACTTT
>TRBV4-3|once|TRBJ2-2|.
CASSQGRSGELFF
TGCGCCAGCAGCCAAGGCCGGTCCGGGGAGCTGTTTTTT